These 20 T cell receptor beta chains were sequenced from one sample in a study of T cell repertoires in cytomegalovirus infection. TCRdb redid the calling of the reads with MiXCR, one entry per CDR3 protein. The table has 510,000 or so distinct CDR3 sequences, less than 30% seen once. Material: PBMCs. These receptors came from a human donor in good health (CMV status not recorded). Some clones in this sample may be carry-over from other donors' samples.

This clonotype was observed a handful of times. The chain combines TRBV28 with TRBJ1-5; D perhaps matches TRBD1 (6 bases). The germline CDR1 and CDR2 sequences are MDHEN and SYDVKM. The CDR3 is made up of 16 amino acids. V dropped 5 bases and J dropped 0 bases, with 14 bases sitting between them. CDR3 nucleotides: TGTGCCAGCAGTCCACAGGGAGAGGGTAGCAATCAGCCCCAGCATTTT. It encodes CASSPQGEGSNQPQHF.

The V gene is TRBV19, the J gene TRBJ1-5; maybe TRBD1 (5 bases). Per the germline V gene, CDR1 is LNHDA and CDR2 is SQIVND (reference sequence). Trimming stripped 2 bases from V and 12 bases from J, with 14 bases between. The CDR3 spans 13 residues. The CDR3 DNA sequence: TGTGCCAGTAGTATACAGGGACGAGGAGTCCAGCATTTT. It yields the protein CASSIQGRGVQHF.

The chain has TRBV28 and TRBJ2-2, with TRBD1 matching over 7 bases. Germline CDR1 reads MDHEN; CDR2 reads SYDVKM. This CDR3 region has 14 residues. Germline trimming cut 10 bases from V and 0 bases from J; bases unmatched to any gene: 5. The CDR3 reads CAITGTANTGELFF. CDR3 coding DNA: TGTGCCATCACCGGGACAGCGAACACCGGGGAGCTGTTTTTT.

The chain couples TRBV5-6 to TRBJ1-1; 7 bases agree with TRBD1. V shed 3 bases, J shed 1 base, and the junction held 3 bases outside the gene matches. CDR1 and CDR2 (germline): SGHDT, YYEEEE. The CDR3 consists of 14 residues. The chain's CDR3 is CASSWGQPNTEAFF. As DNA, the CDR3 is TGTGCCAGCAGCTGGGGACAGCCGAACACTGAAGCTTTCTTT.

About this clonotype: A read error may be the cause here, since a much bigger clone is one base away. This sequence joins TRBV7-2 and TRBJ1-3; 10 bases fit TRBD1. CDR3 size: 15 residues. The germline gives CDR1 SGHTA, CDR2 FQGNSA. With 4 bases clipped from V and 4 bases from J, the junction kept 4 bases outside the gene matches. The CDR3 bases are TGTACCAGCAGCTCGCGACAGGGGGCGGGAAACACCATATATTTT. Translating gives CTSSSRQGAGNTIYF.

The chain is built from TRBV2 and TRBJ2-1; D possibly corresponds to TRBD1 (6 bases). Germline assignment: CDR1 SNHLY and CDR2 FYNNEI. The V end was cut by 5 bases, the J end by 6 bases, with 14 bases between. The CDR3 is 14 amino acids. Here the CDR3 reads CASSLTGLGNEQFF. Written as DNA, the CDR3 is TGTGCCAGCAGTTTGACAGGCTTGGGCAATGAGCAGTTCTTC. The full variable domain, rest sourced from reference TRBV2 and TRBJ2-1, is EPEVTQTPSHQVTQMGQEVILRCVPISNHLYFYWYRQILGQKVEFLVSFYNNEISEKSEIFDDQFSVERPDGSNFTLKIRSTKLEDSAMYFCASSLTGLGNEQFFGPGTRLTVL.

The genes are TRBV6-2 or TRBV6-3 and TRBJ2-1; TRBD2 matches 15 bases. V lost 5 bases and J lost 3; bases outside the gene matches: 2. The CDR3 covers 16 residues. Germline V gives CDR1 MNHEY, CDR2 SVGEGT. Here the CDR3 DNA reads TGTGCCAGCAGTAGGGGACTAGCGGGAGGCTACAATGAGCAGTTCTTC. This gives the protein CASSRGLAGGYNEQFF.

V and J are TRBV19 and TRBJ2-1; no clear D. There are 14 residues in the CDR3. Trimming took off 1 base at V and 7 bases at J, with 11 bases between the two ends. Germline lookup yields CDR1 LNHDA and CDR2 SQIVND (reference sequence). The CDR3: CASSIVPLGNEQFF. The CDR3 DNA sequence: TGTGCCAGTAGTATAGTACCTCTGGGGAATGAGCAGTTCTTC.

The chain employs TRBV6-2 or TRBV6-3 and TRBJ2-7; TRBD1 aligns across 10 bases. The CDR3 is 15 residues long. CDR1 is MNHEY, CDR2 SVGEGT, per germline. With V trimmed by 5 bases and J by 5 bases, 9 bases remained unmatched. CDR3 bases: TGTGCCAGCAGTACCGCCGGGACAGGGGTGGACGAGCAGTACTTC. Amino acids: CASSTAGTGVDEQYF.

In this sample, this clonotype turned up a few times. The chain employs TRBV6-1 and TRBJ2-7; 11 bases are a match to TRBD1. Losses at the gene ends were 0 bases for V and 7 bases for J; bases not matched to a gene: 11. The CDR3 totals 17 residues. CDR1 and CDR2 from the germline V gene are MNHNS and SASEGT. The CDR3 region has the DNA TGTGCCAGCAGTGAAGCGCTTCCCCCGGACAGGGGGCGGGAGCAGTACTTC. It is translated as CASSEALPPDRGREQYF.

This clonotype was found a few times. V gene TRBV6-5 combines with J gene TRBJ2-3, with unresolved D. This CDR3 comprises 16 residues. The ends were cut back, 5 bases at V and 1 base at J, with 16 bases in the middle. CDR1 and CDR2 (germline): MNHEY, SVGAGI. CDR3: CASSDHPGGGTDTQYF. DNA of the CDR3: TGTGCCAGCAGTGACCACCCAGGCGGCGGCACAGATACGCAGTATTTT.

The chain joins TRBV20-1 to TRBJ1-6; 7 bases align to TRBD1. In germline, CDR1 is DFQATT, CDR2 SNEGSKA (reference sequence). The CDR3 spans 15 residues. V dropped 5 bases and J dropped 5; count of bases not matched to a gene: 9. DNA for the CDR3: TGCAGTGCTCGGGGCAGGGGGTCCGATAATTCACCCCTCCACTTT. Translating gives CSARGRGSDNSPLHF.

The chain uses TRBV11-2 and TRBJ2-3; D may match TRBD1 or TRBD2 (6 bases each). V was shortened by 4 bases and J by 4 bases, with 18 bases between the two germline ends. Germline CDR1 reads SGHAT; CDR2 reads FQNNGV. The length of the CDR3 is 16 residues. The CDR3 DNA reads as TGTGCCAGCAGCTACACCGGGGGCCAAATAGCAGATACGCAGTATTTT. Encoded protein: CASSYTGGQIADTQYF.

This clonotype was counted a few times. This sequence joins TRBV7-2 and TRBJ2-7; D is uncertain. Germline CDR1 reads SGHTA; CDR2 reads FQGNSA. CDR3 length equals 13 residues. The ends were cut back, 5 bases at V and 7 bases at J, with 15 bases in the middle. CDR3 in amino acids: CASSPYAVGEQYF. The CDR3 DNA is TGTGCCAGCAGCCCCTACGCAGTGGGGGAGCAGTACTTC.

This clonotype showed up just a few times. CDR3 residues: CASSSHDRVMHQPQHF. CDR3 nucleotides: TGTGCCAGCAGTTCACACGACAGGGTTATGCATCAGCCCCAGCATTTT. This chain connects TRBV6-2 or TRBV6-3 to TRBJ1-5; 7 bases are shared with TRBD1. The V gene's germline CDR1 is MNHEY and CDR2 SVGEGT. This CDR3 region has 16 residues. The J segment lost 5 bases and the V segment lost 4 bases, leaving 11 bases of the junction unmatched.

This clonotype appeared a few times. The chain joins TRBV6-2 or TRBV6-3 to TRBJ1-5, with D unresolved. V was pared by 8 bases and J by 7 bases, with 15 bases between. Germline V gives CDR1 MNHEY, CDR2 SVGEGT. The CDR3 runs to 13 residues. In DNA, the CDR3 is TGTGCCAGCTTAAGCCTTCCAGGACAGCCCCAGCATTTT. Translating it yields CASLSLPGQPQHF.

The table lists this clonotype with many counts. The chain couples TRBV7-2 to TRBJ2-1; 7 bases line up with TRBD1. CDR1 and CDR2 (germline): SGHTA, FQGNSA. The junction had 11 bases not matched to a gene; V was cut back by 11 bases and J by 4 bases. The CDR3 extends over 14 amino acids. CDR3: CACSTGDRYNEQFF. CDR3 coding DNA: TGTGCCTGTTCAACAGGGGATCGATACAATGAGCAGTTCTTC.

This clonotype was recorded a few times. The rearrangement joins TRBV27 to TRBJ2-3; 8 nucleotides line up with TRBD2. The CDR3 runs 15 residues. J lost 5 bases, V lost 6 bases, and 10 bases had no gene match. Germline lookup yields CDR1 MNHEY and CDR2 SMNVEV (reference sequence). CDR3 sequence: CASRLKRESRDTQYF. The CDR3 DNA is TGTGCCAGCAGATTAAAGCGGGAGTCGAGAGATACGCAGTATTTT.

This sequence joins TRBV7-2 and TRBJ1-2; D unresolved. V was cut by 6 bases and J by 5 bases, with 13 bases left in between. The CDR3 contains 13 residues. Germline assignment: CDR1 SGHTA and CDR2 FQGNSA. DNA of the CDR3: TGTGCCAGCAGGAGCGGGGTCCAGTATGGCTACACCTTC. It translates to CASRSGVQYGYTF.

The chain uses TRBV7-2 and TRBJ2-2; the D is unclear. The germline V gene encodes CDR1 SGHTA and CDR2 FQGNSA. V was clipped by 1 base and J by 4 bases, with 10 bases between them. The CDR3 runs 15 residues. The CDR3 DNA is TGTGCCAGCAGCTTAGTCAGCCCTGGCACCGGGGAGCTGTTTTTT. Its translation is CASSLVSPGTGELFF.